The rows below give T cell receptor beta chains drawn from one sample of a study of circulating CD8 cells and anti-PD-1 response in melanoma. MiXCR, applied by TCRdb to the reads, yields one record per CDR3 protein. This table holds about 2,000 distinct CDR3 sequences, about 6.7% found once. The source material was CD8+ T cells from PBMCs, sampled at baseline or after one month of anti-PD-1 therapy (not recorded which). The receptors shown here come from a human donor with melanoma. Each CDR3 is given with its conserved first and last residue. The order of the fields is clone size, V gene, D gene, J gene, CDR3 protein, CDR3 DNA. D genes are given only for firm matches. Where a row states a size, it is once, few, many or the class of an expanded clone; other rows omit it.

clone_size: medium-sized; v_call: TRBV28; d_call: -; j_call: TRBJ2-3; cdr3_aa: CASSSDSYTDTQYF; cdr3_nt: TGTGCCAGCAGTTCCGACAGTTACACAGATACGCAGTATTTT
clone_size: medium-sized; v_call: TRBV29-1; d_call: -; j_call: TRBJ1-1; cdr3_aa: CSVEKGREAFF; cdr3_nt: TGCAGCGTTGAAAAGGGACGAGAAGCTTTCTTT
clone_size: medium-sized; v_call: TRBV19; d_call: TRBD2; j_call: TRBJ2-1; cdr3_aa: CASSPGTINEQFF; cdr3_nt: TGTGCCAGTAGCCCCGGGACTATTAATGAGCAGTTCTTC
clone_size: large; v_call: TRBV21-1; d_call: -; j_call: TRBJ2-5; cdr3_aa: CASSKKLKGSKETQYF; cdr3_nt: TGTGCCAGCAGCAAAAAATTGAAGGGGTCAAAAGAGACCCAGTACTTC
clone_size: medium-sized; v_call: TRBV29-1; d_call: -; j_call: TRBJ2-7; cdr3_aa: CSVEAGTTSYEQYF; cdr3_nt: TGCAGCGTTGAAGCCGGGACCACATCCTACGAGCAGTACTTC
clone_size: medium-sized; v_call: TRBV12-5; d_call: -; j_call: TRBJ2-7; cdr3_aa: CASGSSLEPYEQYF; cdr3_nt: TGTGCTAGTGGTTCCAGCTTAGAACCCTACGAGCAGTACTTC
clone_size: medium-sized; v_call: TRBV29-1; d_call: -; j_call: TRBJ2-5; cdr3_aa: CSVEPGHETQYF; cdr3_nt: TGCAGCGTTGAACCGGGTCACGAGACCCAGTACTTC
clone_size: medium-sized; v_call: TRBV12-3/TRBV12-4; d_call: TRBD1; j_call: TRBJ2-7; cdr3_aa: CASSWDRVHEQYF; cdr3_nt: TGTGCCAGCAGTTGGGACAGGGTCCACGAGCAGTACTTC
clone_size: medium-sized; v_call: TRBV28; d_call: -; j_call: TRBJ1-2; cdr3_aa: CASSLGGGNGGYTF; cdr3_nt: TGTGCCAGCAGTCTCGGTGGAGGGAATGGAGGCTACACCTTC
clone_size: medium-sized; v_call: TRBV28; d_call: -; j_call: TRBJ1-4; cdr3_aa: CASSYAEGRDEKLFF; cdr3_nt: TGTGCCAGCAGTTATGCTGAGGGGCGGGATGAAAAACTGTTTTTT
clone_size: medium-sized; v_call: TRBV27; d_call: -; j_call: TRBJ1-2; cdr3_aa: CASSSSPNYGYTF; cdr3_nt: TGTGCCAGCAGTTCCTCCCCCAACTATGGCTACACCTTC
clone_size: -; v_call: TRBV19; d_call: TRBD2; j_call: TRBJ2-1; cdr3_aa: CASSILLASYNEQFF; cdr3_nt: TGTGCCAGTAGTATACTACTAGCGTCCTACAATGAGCAGTTCTTC